The present T cell receptor beta chain was sequenced within a study of T cells in Graves' hyperthyroidism and ophthalmopathy. Whole-study context: Peripheral blood was collected at initial diagnosis, before any treatment. Findings and limits, study-wide: Appearing also in blood were most of the thyroid clonotypes expanded above 0.001.

The source material, RNA transcripts, was used to amplify TCR beta CDR3 regions. The HTBI primer set served for first-round RT-PCR of the TCR CDR3. TCRdb called the multiplex PCR reads again in MiXCR, with one record for every CDR3 protein. The table lists around 340,000 distinct CDR3 sequences, around 14% of them singletons. There are many counts of this clonotype. Its antigen is unidentified. The CDR3 covers 12 residues. Trimming took off 3 bases at V and 4 bases at J, with 6 bases between the two ends. Germline V CDR1 and CDR2: LGHDT, YNNKEL (reference sequence). This rearrangement joins TRBV3-1 to TRBJ1-1; D unresolved. The source is a woman younger than 45 with Graves' hyperthyroidism. Sequencing input: blood. In nucleotides, the CDR3 is TGTGCCAGCAGCCAGGGAACCACTGAAGCTTTCTTT. Its translation: CASSQGTTEAFF.